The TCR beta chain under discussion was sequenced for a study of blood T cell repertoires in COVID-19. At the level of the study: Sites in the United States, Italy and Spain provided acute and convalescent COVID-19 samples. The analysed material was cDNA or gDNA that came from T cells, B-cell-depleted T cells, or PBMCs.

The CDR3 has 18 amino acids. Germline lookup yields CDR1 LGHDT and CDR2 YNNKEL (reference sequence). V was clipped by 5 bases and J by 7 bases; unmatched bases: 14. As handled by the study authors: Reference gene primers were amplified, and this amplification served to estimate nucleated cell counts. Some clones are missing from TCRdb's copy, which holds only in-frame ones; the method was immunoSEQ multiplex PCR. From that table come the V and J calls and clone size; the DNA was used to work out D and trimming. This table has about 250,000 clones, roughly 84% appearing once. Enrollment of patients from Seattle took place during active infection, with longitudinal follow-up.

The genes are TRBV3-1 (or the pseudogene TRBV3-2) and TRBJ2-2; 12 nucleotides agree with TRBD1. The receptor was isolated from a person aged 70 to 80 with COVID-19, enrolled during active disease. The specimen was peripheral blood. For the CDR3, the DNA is TGTGCCAGCAGCAAGGAGGGACAGGGGGCGGGGACCCGCGGGGAGCTGTTTTTT. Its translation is CASSKEGQGAGTRGELFF.